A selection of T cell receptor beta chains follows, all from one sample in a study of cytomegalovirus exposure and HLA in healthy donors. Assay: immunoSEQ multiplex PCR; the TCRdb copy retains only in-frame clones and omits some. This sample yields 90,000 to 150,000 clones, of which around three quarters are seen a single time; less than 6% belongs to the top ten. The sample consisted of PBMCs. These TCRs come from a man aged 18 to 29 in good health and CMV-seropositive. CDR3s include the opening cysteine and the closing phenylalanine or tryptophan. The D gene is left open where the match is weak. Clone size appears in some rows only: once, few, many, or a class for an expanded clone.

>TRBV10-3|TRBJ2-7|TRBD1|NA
CAISESGTGVSYEQYF
TGTGCCATCAGTGAGTCCGGGACAGGGGTTAGCTACGAGCAGTACTTC
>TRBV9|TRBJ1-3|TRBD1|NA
CASSPLDRGYVNTIYF
TGTGCCAGCAGCCCCCTGGACAGGGGGTATGTAAACACCATATATTTT
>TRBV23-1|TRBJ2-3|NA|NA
CASSQSGRGAQSRTDTQYF
TGCGCCAGCAGTCAATCCGGTCGTGGGGCTCAGAGTCGCACAGATACGCAGTATTTT
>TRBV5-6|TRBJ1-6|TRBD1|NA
CASRAGGYSYNSPLHF
TGTGCCAGCAGGGCAGGGGGCTATTCCTATAATTCACCCCTCCACTTT
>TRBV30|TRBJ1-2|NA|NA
CAKTPGLSFGGYTF
TGTGCCAAAACCCCGGGTCTCTCTTTCGGGGGCTACACCTTC
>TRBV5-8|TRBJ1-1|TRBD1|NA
CASSLRTGNTEAFF
TGTGCCAGCAGCTTAAGGACAGGGAACACTGAAGCTTTCTTT
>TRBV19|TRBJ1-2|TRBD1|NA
CASRMAGGIYGYTF
TGTGCCAGTAGAATGGCAGGGGGTATCTATGGCTACACCTTC
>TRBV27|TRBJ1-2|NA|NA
CASSSSPNYGYTF
TGTGCCAGCAGTTCCTCCCCTAACTATGGCTACACCTTC
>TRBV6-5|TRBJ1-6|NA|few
CASSYNPTGINSPLHF
TGTGCCAGCAGTTATAATCCCACAGGGATTAATTCACCCCTCCACTTT
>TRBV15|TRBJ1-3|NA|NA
CATSRDGRAGNTIYF
TGTGCCACCAGCAGAGATGGTCGCGCTGGAAACACCATATATTTT
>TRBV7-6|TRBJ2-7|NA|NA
CASSREGQGGEQYF
TGTGCCAGCAGTAGGGAAGGGCAGGGTGGCGAGCAGTACTTC
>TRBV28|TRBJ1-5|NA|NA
CASSGPGLMNQPQHF
TGTGCCAGCAGCGGGCCGGGACTGATGAATCAGCCCCAGCATTTT
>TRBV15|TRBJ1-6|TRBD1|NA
CATRESGQGLGFTLHF
TGTGCCACCAGAGAAAGTGGACAGGGACTTGGCTTCACCCTCCACTTT
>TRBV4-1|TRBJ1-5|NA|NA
CASSQGPAVRTYSNQPQHF
TGCGCCAGCAGCCAGGGGCCGGCAGTGAGAACCTATAGCAATCAGCCCCAGCATTTT
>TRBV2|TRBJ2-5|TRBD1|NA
CASSRDRGPQETQYF
TGTGCCAGCAGTCGGGACAGGGGGCCCCAAGAGACCCAGTACTTC
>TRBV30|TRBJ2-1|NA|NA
CAYDGTLYNEQFF
TGTGCCTACGACGGGACTCTTTACAATGAGCAGTTCTTC
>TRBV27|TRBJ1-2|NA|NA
CASSFGSGVPTYGYTF
TGTGCCAGCAGTTTTGGTTCAGGGGTTCCAACCTATGGCTACACCTTC
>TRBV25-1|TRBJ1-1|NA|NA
CASSFGTEAFF
TGTGCCAGCAGTTTCGGGACTGAAGCTTTCTTT
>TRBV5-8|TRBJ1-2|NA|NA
CASSAVNYGYTF
TGTGCCAGCAGCGCAGTGAACTATGGCTACACCTTC
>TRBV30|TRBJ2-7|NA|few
CAWSGGGSTYEQYF
TGTGCCTGGAGCGGGGGAGGCTCTACCTACGAGCAGTACTTC
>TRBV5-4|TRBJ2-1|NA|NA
CASSLWRKHNEQFF
TGTGCCAGCAGCTTGTGGAGAAAACACAATGAGCAGTTCTTC
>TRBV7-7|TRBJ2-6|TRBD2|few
CASSFELAGFSGANVLTF
TGTGCTAGCAGCTTCGAACTAGCGGGGTTCTCTGGGGCCAACGTCCTGACTTTC
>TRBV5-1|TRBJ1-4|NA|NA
CASSFTGFATNEKLFF
TGCGCCAGCAGCTTCACAGGGTTTGCAACTAATGAAAAACTGTTTTTT
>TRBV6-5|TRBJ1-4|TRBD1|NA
CASTGQGWKKLFF
TGTGCCAGCACGGGACAGGGGTGGAAAAAACTGTTTTTT
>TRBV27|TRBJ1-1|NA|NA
CASSLRTEQNTEAFF
TGTGCCAGCAGTTTAAGGACAGAACAGAACACTGAAGCTTTCTTT
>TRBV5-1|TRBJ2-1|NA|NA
CASSLNRNEQFF
TGCGCCAGCAGCTTAAATAGAAATGAGCAGTTCTTC
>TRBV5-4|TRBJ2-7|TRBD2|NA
CASSLGSGGLTNEQYF
TGTGCCAGCAGCTTGGGTAGCGGGGGTTTAACGAACGAGCAGTACTTC
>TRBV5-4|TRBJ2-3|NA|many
CASSLALPGTSTDTQYF
TGTGCCAGCAGCTTGGCCCTACCGGGGACTAGCACAGATACGCAGTATTTT
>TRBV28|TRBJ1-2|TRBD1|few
CASSRPLLTGTGGSNYGYTF
TGTGCCAGCAGCCGCCCCCTCCTCACCGGGACAGGGGGTTCTAACTATGGCTACACCTTC
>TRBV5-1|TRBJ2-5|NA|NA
CASSWQGPETQYF
TGCGCCAGCAGCTGGCAGGGGCCAGAGACCCAGTACTTC
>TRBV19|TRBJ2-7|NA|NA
CASSIVVSGGTFYEQYF
TGTGCCAGTAGTATAGTTGTTAGCGGCGGCACCTTCTACGAGCAGTACTTC
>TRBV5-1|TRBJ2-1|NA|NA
CASSSLPGSSVNNEQFF
TGCGCCAGCAGCTCCCTACCGGGATCCAGTGTAAACAATGAGCAGTTCTTC
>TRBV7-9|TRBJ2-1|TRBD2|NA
CASSLLAGRVYNEQFF
TGTGCCAGCAGCCTACTAGCGGGCCGCGTCTACAATGAGCAGTTCTTC
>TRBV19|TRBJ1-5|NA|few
CASAPGLGQPQHF
TGTGCCAGTGCGCCAGGGTTGGGTCAGCCCCAGCATTTT
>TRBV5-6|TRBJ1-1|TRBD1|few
CASSPSPGTGNTEAFF
TGTGCCAGCAGCCCCAGTCCCGGGACAGGGAACACTGAAGCTTTCTTT
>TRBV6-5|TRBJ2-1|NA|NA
CASSYSTRRPEQFF
TGTGCCAGCAGTTACTCGACTCGGCGTCCTGAGCAGTTCTTC
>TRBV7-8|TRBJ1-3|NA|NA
CASSLGRAAGNTIYF
TGTGCCAGCAGCTTAGGGAGGGCAGCAGGGAACACCATATATTTT
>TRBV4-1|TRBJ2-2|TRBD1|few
CASSQYGTGNTGELFF
TGCGCCAGCAGCCAATACGGGACAGGTAACACCGGGGAGCTGTTTTTT
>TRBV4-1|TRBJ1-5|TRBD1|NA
CASSLFRGQGEDQPQHF
TGCGCCAGCAGCCTATTCCGCGGACAGGGTGAGGATCAGCCCCAGCATTTT
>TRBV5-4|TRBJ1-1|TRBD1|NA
CASKAQPAGGTEAFF
TGTGCCAGCAAAGCCCAGCCTGCAGGGGGAACTGAAGCTTTCTTT
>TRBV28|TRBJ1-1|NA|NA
CASSILGATEAFF
TGTGCCAGCAGCATACTTGGGGCCACTGAAGCTTTCTTT
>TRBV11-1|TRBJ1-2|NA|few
CASSFSQGNYGYTF
TGTGCCAGCAGCTTTTCGCAGGGGAACTATGGCTACACCTTC
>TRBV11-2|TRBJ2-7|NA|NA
CASSLAGSHEQYF
TGTGCCAGCAGCTTAGCGGGTTCACACGAGCAGTACTTC
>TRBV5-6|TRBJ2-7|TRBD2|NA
CASSFPSGSPGHEQYF
TGTGCCAGCAGCTTCCCTAGCGGGAGTCCGGGCCACGAGCAGTACTTC
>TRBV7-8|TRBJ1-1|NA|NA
CASSLVSQGSMNTEAFF
TGTGCCAGCAGCTTAGTAAGCCAGGGAAGTATGAACACTGAAGCTTTCTTT
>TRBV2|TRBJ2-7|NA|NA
CASSVAYEQYF
TGTGCCAGCAGTGTAGCCTACGAGCAGTACTTC
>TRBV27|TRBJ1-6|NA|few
CASSPGLLGSPLHF
TGTGCCAGCAGTCCGGGACTACTAGGTTCACCCCTCCACTTT
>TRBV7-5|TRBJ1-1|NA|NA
CVRSSRGSAEAFF
TGTGTCAGAAGCTCCAGGGGGAGTGCTGAAGCTTTCTTT
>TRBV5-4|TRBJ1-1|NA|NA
CASSLGLRPTEAFF
TGTGCCAGCAGCTTGGGTCTCAGGCCCACTGAAGCTTTCTTT
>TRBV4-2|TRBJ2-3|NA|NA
CASSQKLTDTQYF
TGTGCCAGCAGCCAAAAACTCACAGATACGCAGTATTTT
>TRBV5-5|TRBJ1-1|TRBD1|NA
CASMGQGFTEAFF
TGTGCCAGCATGGGACAGGGGTTCACTGAAGCTTTCTTT
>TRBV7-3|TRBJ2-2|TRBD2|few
CASSLRGGTVNTGELFF
TGTGCCAGCAGCTTAAGGGGGGGGACGGTGAACACCGGGGAGCTGTTTTTT
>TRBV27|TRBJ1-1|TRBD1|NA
CASSRGDRANTEAFF
TGTGCCAGCAGTCGAGGAGACAGGGCGAACACTGAAGCTTTCTTT
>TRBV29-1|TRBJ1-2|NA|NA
CSVPKGLPGYTF
TGCAGCGTCCCTAAGGGACTTCCGGGCTACACCTTC